Below are 21 T cell receptor beta chains sequenced from a single sample in a study of blood T cell repertoires in COVID-19. Data came from immunoSEQ multiplex PCR; TCRdb stores just in-frame clones and leaves some out. The repertoire holds 300,000 to 400,000 clones, with around 87% as singletons. The sequencing input was peripheral blood. Every receptor here comes from a man between 45 and 60 years old with active or convalescent COVID-19.

The chain joins TRBV24-1 to TRBJ2-1; 13 bases match TRBD2. The CDR3 is 15 amino acids. The V segment lost 4 bases and the J segment 11 bases; nucleotides outside the gene matches: 7. Germline CDR1 KGHDR, CDR2 SFDVKD. CDR3 DNA sequence: TGTGCCACCAGTGACCTAAGGACTAGCGGGAGTAAGCAGTTCTTC. Translation gives CATSDLRTSGSKQFF.

V gene TRBV7-8 combines with J gene TRBJ2-7; 13 nucleotides agree with TRBD2. The germline CDR1 and CDR2 sequences are SGHVS and FQNEAQ. Trimming removed 5 bases from V and 4 bases from J; junction bases left unmatched: 5. The CDR3 runs 15 residues. The CDR3, as DNA: TGTGCCAGCAGCCGACGACTAGCGGGGGGTTACGAGCAGTACTTC. Protein sequence: CASSRRLAGGYEQYF.

The rearrangement uses TRBV28 and TRBJ1-5, with D perhaps TRBD1 (5 bases). There are 16 residues in the CDR3. CDR1 and CDR2 from the germline V gene are MDHEN and SYDVKM. V was cut by 1 base and J by 6 bases, with 16 bases left in between. The CDR3, as DNA: TGTGCCAGCAGTTTATCCTCGCAGGGTTTGGGTCAGCCCCAGCATTTT. This codes for CASSLSSQGLGQPQHF. The whole variable domain, filled in from reference TRBV28 and TRBJ1-5, reads DVKVTQSSRYLVKRTGEKVFLECVQDMDHENMFWYRQDPGLGLRLIYFSYDVKMKEKGDIPEGYSVSREKKERFSLILESASTNQTSMYLCASSLSSQGLGQPQHFGDGTRLSIL.

The chain links TRBV5-6 to TRBJ1-5, with 9 positions matching TRBD1. V gave up 2 bases and J gave up 2 bases; unmatched junction bases: 5. CDR3 size: 16 residues. Germline assignment: CDR1 SGHDT and CDR2 YYEEEE. CDR3 in amino acids: CASSFGGQGGNQPQHF. The CDR3 DNA is TGTGCCAGCAGCTTCGGGGGACAGGGCGGCAATCAGCCCCAGCATTTT. Complete variable domain (other parts from reference TRBV5-6 and TRBJ1-5): DAGVTQSPTHLIKTRGQQVTLRCSPKSGHDTVSWYQQALGQGPQFIFQYYEEEERQRGNFPDRFSGHQFPNYSSELNVNALLLGDSALYLCASSFGGQGGNQPQHFGDGTRLSIL.

The rearrangement joins TRBV28 to TRBJ1-3; TRBD1 matches 8 bases. The V gene end was trimmed by 6 bases and the J gene end by 0 bases; junction bases not matched to a gene: 19. The length of the CDR3 is 20 residues. The germline CDR1 and CDR2 sequences are MDHEN and SYDVKM. The CDR3 region is CASRSYSKTGGSLSGNTIYF. The CDR3 nucleotides are TGTGCCAGCAGGTCTTACTCTAAAACAGGGGGGTCCCTCTCTGGAAACACCATATATTTT.

V gene TRBV5-6 combines with J gene TRBJ1-1, with a possible D match to TRBD1 (5 bases). CDR1 and CDR2 from the germline V gene are SGHDT and YYEEEE. Trimming removed 4 bases at V and 5 bases at J, with 21 bases between. The CDR3 consists of 16 residues. Written as DNA, the CDR3 is TGTGCCAGCAGCCCGCGGGGCCTGAAGGACCGGACTGAAGCTTTCTTT. It codes for CASSPRGLKDRTEAFF.

The chain employs TRBV25-1 and TRBJ2-3, with 8 bases lining up with TRBD2. This CDR3 is 18 amino acids long. CDR1 is MGHDK, CDR2 SYGVNS, per germline. V trimming: 10 bases; J trimming: 1 base; junction bases outside the gene matches: 19. CDR3 region: CAIFPDSRSGERTDTQYF. For the CDR3, the DNA is TGTGCCATCTTCCCGGACAGCCGTAGCGGGGAGCGCACAGATACGCAGTATTTT.

The chain recombines TRBV18 with TRBJ2-1, with 11 bases matching TRBD1. Germline V gene lookup returns CDR1 KGHSH and CDR2 LQKENI. The CDR3 is 18 residues long. V gave up 3 bases and J gave up 6 bases; unmatched junction bases: 13. The CDR3 sequence is CASSPGTGGLSRVNEQFF. In nucleotides, the CDR3 is TGTGCCAGCTCACCCGGGACAGGGGGACTCTCTAGGGTCAATGAGCAGTTCTTC.

The V call is TRBV28, the J call TRBJ1-2; a possible D gene is TRBD1 (6 bases). Germline V gene lookup returns CDR1 MDHEN and CDR2 SYDVKM. V was cut by 4 bases and J by 3 bases, with 12 bases left in between. The CDR3 has 14 amino acids. The DNA for the CDR3 is TGTGCCAGCAGTTCCCCCAGGGGATACTATGGCTACACCTTC. Translated: CASSSPRGYYGYTF.

The CDR3 nucleotides are TGTGCCACCAGCAGAGTGGACAGGGCGCTTGGCTACACCTTC. Amino acids: CATSRVDRALGYTF. The rearrangement uses TRBV15 and TRBJ1-2; 8 bases map to TRBD1. The CDR3 spans 14 residues. The J segment lost 7 bases and the V segment lost 1 base, leaving 5 bases of the junction unmatched. Germline CDR1 is LNHNV and CDR2 is YYDKDF (reference sequence).

The count of this clone is one. The sample carries other DNA sequences with the same CDR3. V gene TRBV5-1 combines with J gene TRBJ1-5, with a weak D call TRBD1 (6 bases). The V end was cut by 0 bases, the J end by 0 bases, with 7 bases between. The CDR3 is 15 amino acids. CDR1 and CDR2 from the germline V gene are SGHRS and YFSETQ. CDR3 in amino acids: CASSLGTDSNQPQHF. The CDR3 bases are TGCGCCAGCAGCTTGGGGACAGATAGCAATCAGCCCCAGCATTTT.

A note on this clone: The sample holds other DNA sequences that translate to the same CDR3. The V gene is TRBV19, the J gene TRBJ1-5; possibly TRBD1 for D (5 bases). Trimming took 2 bases from V and 3 from J, leaving 11 bases between them. The CDR3 loop spans 15 amino acids. CDR1 and CDR2 (germline): LNHDA, SQIVND (reference sequence). CDR3 protein: CASSIRGGSNQPQHF. The CDR3 DNA follows: TGTGCCAGTAGTATACGGGGGGGATCCAATCAGCCCCAGCATTTT.

The chain uses TRBV29-1 and TRBJ2-7, with D perhaps TRBD1 (5 bases). V was shortened by 8 bases and J by 0 bases, with 11 bases between the two germline ends. Per germline, CDR1 SQVTM and CDR2 ANQGSEA. There are 12 residues in the CDR3. The CDR3 loop is CSSMTDSYEQYF. Written as DNA, the CDR3 is TGCAGCTCGATGACAGACTCCTACGAGCAGTACTTC.

This chain connects TRBV5-1 to TRBJ1-2; 9 bases match TRBD1. Germline trimming cut 2 bases from V and 8 bases from J; bases unmatched to any gene: 4. This CDR3 has 13 residues. Germline lookup yields CDR1 SGHRS and CDR2 YFSETQ. The CDR3 DNA reads as TGCGCCAGCAGCTTAAGGACAGGGGCGGGCTACACCTTC. Amino acid sequence: CASSLRTGAGYTF.

The chain uses TRBV28 and TRBJ2-7; the D gene is possibly TRBD1 (5 bases). Germline V gives CDR1 MDHEN, CDR2 SYDVKM. Trimming shortened V by 5 bases and J by 0 bases, and 14 bases separated the two germline ends. The CDR3 covers 15 residues. The CDR3 is CASSRVAGLSYEQYF. CDR3 DNA: TGTGCCAGCAGTAGAGTAGCAGGGCTCTCCTACGAGCAGTACTTC. The full variable domain, completed using reference TRBV28 and TRBJ2-7, is DVKVTQSSRYLVKRTGEKVFLECVQDMDHENMFWYRQDPGLGLRLIYFSYDVKMKEKGDIPEGYSVSREKKERFSLILESASTNQTSMYLCASSRVAGLSYEQYFGPGTRLTVT.

The genes are TRBV5-1 and TRBJ2-5; maybe TRBD1 (6 bases). The V end was cut by 5 bases, the J end by 4 bases, with 18 bases between. Germline V gene data show CDR1 as SGHRS and CDR2 as YFSETQ. The CDR3 covers 15 residues. The CDR3 region has the DNA TGCGCCAGCAGTACTGTAGGGGGTTCAGTAGAGACCCAGTACTTC. Translated, it gives CASSTVGGSVETQYF.

The rearrangement joins TRBV28 to TRBJ2-1, with D tentatively TRBD2 (6 bases). Trimming removed 7 bases at V and 9 bases at J, with 16 bases between. The CDR3 is 13 amino acids. CDR1 is MDHEN, CDR2 SYDVKM, per germline. The CDR3 coding sequence is TGTGCCAGCACTCTCCGGCGGGAATCTGAGCAGTTCTTC. Amino acids: CASTLRRESEQFF.

The CDR3 protein is CASSLGPYTEAFF. DNA of the CDR3: TGTGCCAGCAGCCTGGGGCCGTACACTGAAGCTTTCTTT. The V and J genes are TRBV7-3 and TRBJ1-1; TRBD1 might be the D (5 bases). V lost 5 bases, J lost 3 bases, and 10 bases lay in between. The CDR3 contains 13 residues. Germline lookup yields CDR1 SGHTA and CDR2 FQGTGA.

This chain joins TRBV7-2 and TRBJ1-2; 7 bases agree with TRBD1. The CDR3 has 15 amino acids. Germline loops: CDR1 SGHTA, CDR2 FQGNSA. With 6 bases clipped from V and 7 bases from J, the junction kept 14 bases outside the gene matches. In DNA, the CDR3 is TGTGCCAGCAGAGGCACAGGGACAGCGACGGGTGGCTACACCTTC. Its translation is CASRGTGTATGGYTF.

The chain has TRBV30 and TRBJ2-3; D gene uncertain. V lost 7 bases to trimming and J lost 4 bases, with 9 bases between them. CDR3 size: 11 residues. Looked up from germline, CDR1 is GTSNPN and CDR2 is SVGIG (reference sequence). The CDR3 nucleotides are TGTGCCTTACAGATTTCAGATACGCAGTATTTT. This gives the protein CALQISDTQYF.

The chain couples TRBV6-5 to TRBJ1-6; TRBD1 agrees at 7 bases. This CDR3 is 15 amino acids long. Trimming at V came to 2 bases and at J to 8 bases, leaving 6 bases not matched to a gene. CDR1 MNHEY and CDR2 SVGAGI come from the germline V gene. For the CDR3, the DNA is TGTGCCAGCAGTTACCTCACAGGGGCTGATTCACCCCTCCACTTT. It translates to CASSYLTGADSPLHF.